These 11 T cell receptor beta chains share one sample of origin, sequenced in a study of Ad26.COV2.S vaccination and SARS-CoV-2 variants. Treatment here: about 20 received Ad26.COV2.S at low or high dose, single or two shots; 5 received placebo; per-sample allocation not given. On day 63 after the first injection, vaccine and placebo recipients gave samples. This table comes from immunoSEQ multiplex PCR, and its TCRdb copy is limited to in-frame clones, with some not included. The repertoire holds 300,000 to 350,000 clones, with 85% as singletons. Sequencing used peripheral blood, obtained in a trial of Ad26.COV2.S vaccine versus placebo. These receptor sequences come from a person aged 18 to 65 who received the Ad26.COV2.S COVID-19 vaccine or a placebo.

This chain uses TRBV7-6 with TRBJ2-7; 13 positions match TRBD2. Trimming removed 6 bases from V and 3 bases from J; junction bases left unmatched: 11. This CDR3 comprises 17 residues. The V gene's germline CDR1 is SGHVS and CDR2 FNYEAQ. The CDR3 region has the DNA TGTGCCAGCAGTGCCCGGACTAGCGGGGGTGACGTCTACGAGCAGTACTTC. Its protein product is CASSARTSGGDVYEQYF. The variable domain in full, completed from reference TRBV7-6 and TRBJ2-7, reads GAGVSQSPRYKVTKRGQDVALRCDPISGHVSLYWYRQALGQGPEFLTYFNYEAQQDKSGLPNDRFSAERPEGSISTLTIQRTEQRDSAMYRCASSARTSGGDVYEQYFGPGTRLTVT.

For the CDR3, the DNA is TGTGCCAGCAGCTTGGACAGAGGCCACCAAGAGACCCAGTACTTC. Its translation is CASSLDRGHQETQYF. The chain links TRBV7-3 to TRBJ2-5, with a weak D call TRBD1 (6 bases). This CDR3 has 15 residues. CDR1 and CDR2 (germline): SGHTA, FQGTGA. V lost 3 bases and J 0 bases, leaving 11 bases between the germline ends. Supplemented by reference TRBV7-3 and TRBJ2-5, the full variable domain reads GAGVSQTPSNKVTEKGKYVELRCDPISGHTALYWYRQSLGQGPEFLIYFQGTGAADDSGLPNDRFFAVRPEGSVSTLKIQRTERGDSAVYLCASSLDRGHQETQYFGPGTRLLVL.

The rearrangement joins TRBV27 to TRBJ1-2; 8 bases line up with TRBD1. The CDR3 length is 18 residues. V dropped 0 bases and J dropped 1; count of bases not matched to a gene: 10. Germline CDR1 MNHEY, CDR2 SMNVEV (reference sequence). CDR3 protein: CASSLSSKQTGDNYGYTF. As DNA, the CDR3 is TGTGCCAGCAGTTTATCCTCCAAACAGACAGGGGATAACTATGGCTACACCTTC.

V usage is TRBV6-4 and J usage is TRBJ1-3; the match to TRBD1 covers 8 bases. The ends lost 3 bases at V and 4 bases at J; junction bases unmatched: 5. Germline values: CDR1 MRHNA, CDR2 SNTAGT. The CDR3 contains 15 residues. This CDR3 reads CASSEPTGAGNTIYF. The CDR3 nucleotides read TGTGCCAGCAGTGAACCGACAGGGGCGGGAAACACCATATATTTT.

This clone was observed many times. The chain joins TRBV30 to TRBJ1-2; D not certain. The V gene lost 5 bases and the J gene lost 5 bases, with 6 bases spanning the gap. This CDR3 comprises 10 residues. The germline V gene encodes CDR1 GTSNPN and CDR2 SVGIG (reference sequence). CDR3: CAWGGYGYTF. CDR3 nucleotides: TGTGCCTGGGGAGGGTATGGCTACACCTTC.

V and J are TRBV11-2 and TRBJ1-2, with 11 bases fitting TRBD1. Germline V lookup: CDR1 SGHAT, CDR2 FQNNGV. Trimming took 0 bases from V and 6 from J; bases not matched to a gene: 3. The CDR3 spans 15 residues. This CDR3 reads CASSLEGDRGNGYTF. The CDR3 DNA sequence: TGTGCCAGCAGCTTAGAGGGGGACAGGGGGAATGGCTACACCTTC. The full variable domain, its missing parts supplied by reference TRBV11-2 and TRBJ1-2, is EAGVAQSPRYKIIEKRQSVAFWCNPISGHATLYWYQQILGQGPKLLIQFQNNGVVDDSQLPKDRFSAERLKGVDSTLKIQPAKLEDSAVYLCASSLEGDRGNGYTFGSGTRLTVV.

This chain uses TRBV4-2 with TRBJ2-2; D is uncertain. CDR1 LGHNA and CDR2 YNFKEQ come from the germline V gene. This CDR3 contains 16 residues. The V end lost 0 bases, the J end lost 4 bases, and 12 bases lay between the germline ends. CDR3 region: CASSQEVRAVTGELFF. As DNA, the CDR3 is TGTGCCAGCAGCCAAGAGGTCCGTGCCGTCACCGGGGAGCTGTTTTTT.

V is TRBV19 and J is TRBJ1-6; 7 positions agree with TRBD1. The CDR3 has 14 amino acids. Germline CDR1 LNHDA, CDR2 SQIVND (reference sequence). With 10 bases clipped from V and 5 bases from J, the junction kept 8 bases outside the gene matches. This CDR3 is CATEPGQHNSPLHF. Here the CDR3 DNA reads TGTGCCACCGAACCGGGACAGCATAATTCACCCCTCCACTTT. The complete variable domain, with remaining parts taken from reference TRBV19 and TRBJ1-6, reads DGGITQSPKYLFRKEGQNVTLSCEQNLNHDAMYWYRQDPGQGLRLIYYSQIVNDFQKGDIAEGYSVSREKKESFPLTVTSAQKNPTAFYLCATEPGQHNSPLHFGNGTRLTVT.

About this clone: Other DNA sequences from this sample encode an identical CDR3 as well. This chain links TRBV28 with TRBJ1-2; D may be TRBD1 (6 bases). The CDR3 has 14 residues. V lost 5 bases to trimming and J lost 4 bases, with 14 bases between them. In germline, CDR1 is MDHEN, CDR2 SYDVKM. The CDR3 DNA is TGTGCCAGCAGTCTTTCTGGACAGTTCTATGGCTACACCTTC. The encoded protein is CASSLSGQFYGYTF.

This chain uses TRBV10-2 with TRBJ2-3, with D unresolved. Germline values: CDR1 WSHSY, CDR2 SAAADI. The CDR3 is 13 residues long. Trimming took off 0 bases at V and 7 bases at J, with 8 bases between the two ends. CDR3 nucleotides: TGCGCCAGCAGTGAGTCGGTAACAAATACGCAGTATTTT. As protein: CASSESVTNTQYF.

The V call is TRBV11-1, the J call TRBJ2-5; either TRBD1 or TRBD2 may fit D (5 bases each). V was pared by 6 bases and J by 7 bases, with 6 bases between. The CDR3 runs to 10 residues. Germline-derived CDR1 and CDR2 are SGHAT and FQDESV (reference sequence). CDR3 region: CASSGGTQYF. The CDR3 region has the DNA TGTGCCAGCAGTGGGGGGACCCAGTACTTC.